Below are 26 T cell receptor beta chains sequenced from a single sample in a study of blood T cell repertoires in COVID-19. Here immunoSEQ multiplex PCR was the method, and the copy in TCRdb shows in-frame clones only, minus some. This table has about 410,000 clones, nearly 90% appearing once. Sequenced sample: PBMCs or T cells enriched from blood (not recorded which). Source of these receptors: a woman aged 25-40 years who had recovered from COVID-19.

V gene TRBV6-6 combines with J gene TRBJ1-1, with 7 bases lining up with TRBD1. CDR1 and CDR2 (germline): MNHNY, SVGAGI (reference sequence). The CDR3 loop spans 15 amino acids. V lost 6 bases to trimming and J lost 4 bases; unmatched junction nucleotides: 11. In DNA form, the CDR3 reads TGTGCCAGCAGCCCTCAATTGACAGGGAGCACTGAAGCTTTCTTT. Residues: CASSPQLTGSTEAFF.

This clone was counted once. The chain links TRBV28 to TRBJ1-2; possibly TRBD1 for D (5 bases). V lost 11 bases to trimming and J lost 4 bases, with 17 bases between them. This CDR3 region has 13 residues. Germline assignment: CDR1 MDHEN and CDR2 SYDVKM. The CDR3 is CACTAGIPYGYTF. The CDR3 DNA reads TGTGCCTGCACGGCAGGGATACCCTATGGCTACACCTTC.

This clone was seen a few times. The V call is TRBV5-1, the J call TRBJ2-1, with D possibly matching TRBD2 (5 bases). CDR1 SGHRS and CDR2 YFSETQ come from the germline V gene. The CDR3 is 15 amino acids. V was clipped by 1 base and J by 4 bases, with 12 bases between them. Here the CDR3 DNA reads TGCGCCAGCAGCTTGCGAGCGGTTGAATACAATGAGCAGTTCTTC. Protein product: CASSLRAVEYNEQFF.

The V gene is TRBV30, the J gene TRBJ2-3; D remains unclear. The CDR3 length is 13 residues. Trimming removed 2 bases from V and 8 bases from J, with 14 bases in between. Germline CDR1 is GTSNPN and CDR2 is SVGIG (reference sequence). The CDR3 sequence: CAWSLIGRVTQYF. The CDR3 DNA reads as TGTGCCTGGAGTTTAATCGGCCGGGTTACGCAGTATTTT. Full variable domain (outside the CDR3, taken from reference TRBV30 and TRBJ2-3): SQTIHQWPATLVQPVGSPLSLECTVEGTSNPNLYWYRQAAGRGLQLLFYSVGIGQISSEVPQNLSASRPQDRQFILSSKKLLLSDSGFYLCAWSLIGRVTQYFGPGTRLTVL.

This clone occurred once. CDR3 coding DNA: TGTGCCACCAGTGATTTGGAAGGGACAAACACTGAAGCTTTCTTT. Translation: CATSDLEGTNTEAFF. V and J are TRBV24-1 and TRBJ1-1; weak D call: TRBD1 (6 bases). V was shortened by 0 bases and J by 2 bases, with 9 bases between the two germline ends. This CDR3 has 15 amino acids. Looked up from germline, CDR1 is KGHDR and CDR2 is SFDVKD.

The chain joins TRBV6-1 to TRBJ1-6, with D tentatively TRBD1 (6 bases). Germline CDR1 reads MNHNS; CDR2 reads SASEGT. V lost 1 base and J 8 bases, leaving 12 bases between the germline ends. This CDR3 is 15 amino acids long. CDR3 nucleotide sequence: TGTGCCAGCAGTGAAGTAAGGACAGATTATTCACCCCTCCACTTT. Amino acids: CASSEVRTDYSPLHF.

The CDR3 here is CSVGPGQANTEAFF. CDR3 DNA sequence: TGCAGCGTTGGGCCTGGACAGGCGAACACTGAAGCTTTCTTT. The rearrangement joins TRBV29-1 to TRBJ1-1, with TRBD1 matching 7 bases. Germline loops: CDR1 SQVTM, CDR2 ANQGSEA. This CDR3 has 14 residues. V shed 4 bases, J shed 1 base, and the junction held 6 bases outside the gene matches.

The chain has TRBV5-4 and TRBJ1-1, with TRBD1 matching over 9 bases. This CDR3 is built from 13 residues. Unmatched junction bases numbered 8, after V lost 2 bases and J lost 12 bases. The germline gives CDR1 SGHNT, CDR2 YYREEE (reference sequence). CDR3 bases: TGTGCCAGCAGCTTCTCCGGGACAGGGCCAACTTTCTTT. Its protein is CASSFSGTGPTFF.

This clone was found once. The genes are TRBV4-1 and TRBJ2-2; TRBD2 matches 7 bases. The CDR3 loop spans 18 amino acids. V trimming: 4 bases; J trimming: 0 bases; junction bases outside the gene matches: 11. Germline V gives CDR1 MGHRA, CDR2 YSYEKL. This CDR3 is CASSPVGGVGANTGELFF. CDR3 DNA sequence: TGCGCCAGCAGCCCAGTTGGGGGGGTTGGGGCGAACACCGGGGAGCTGTTTTTT.

CDR3 sequence: CASQSVSYEKLFF. The CDR3 coding sequence is TGTGCCAGCCAATCGGTATCGTATGAAAAACTGTTTTTT. The rearrangement joins TRBV18 to TRBJ1-4, with no clear D. Trimming left V 8 bases short and J 6 bases short, with 13 bases between. Germline CDR1 and CDR2: KGHSH and LQKENI. This CDR3 is 13 amino acids long. Drawing the rest from reference TRBV18 and TRBJ1-4, the complete variable domain is NAGVMQNPRHLVRRRGQEARLRCSPMKGHSHVYWYRQLPEEGLKFMVYLQKENIIDESGMPKERFSAEFPKEGPSILRIQQVVRGDSAAYFCASQSVSYEKLFFGSGTQLSVL.

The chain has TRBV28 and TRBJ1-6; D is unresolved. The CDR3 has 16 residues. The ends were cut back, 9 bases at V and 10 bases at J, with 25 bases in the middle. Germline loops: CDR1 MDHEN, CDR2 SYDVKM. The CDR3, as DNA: TGTGCCAGTTCCTCCAACCCCCCGGGTCCGGGGTCACCCCTCCACTTT. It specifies CASSSNPPGPGSPLHF.

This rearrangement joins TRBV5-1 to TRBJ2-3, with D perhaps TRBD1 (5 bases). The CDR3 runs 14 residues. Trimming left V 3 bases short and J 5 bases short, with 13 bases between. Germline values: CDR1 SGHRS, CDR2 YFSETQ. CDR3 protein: CASSSGQVEDTQYF. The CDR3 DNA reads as TGCGCCAGCAGCTCAGGGCAGGTTGAAGATACGCAGTATTTT.

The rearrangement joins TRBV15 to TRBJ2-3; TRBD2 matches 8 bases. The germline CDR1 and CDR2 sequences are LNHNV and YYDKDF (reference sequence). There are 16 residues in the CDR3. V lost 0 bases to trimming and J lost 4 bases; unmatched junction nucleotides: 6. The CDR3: CATSRDLGGAADTQYF. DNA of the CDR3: TGTGCCACCAGCAGAGATCTCGGGGGGGCGGCAGATACGCAGTATTTT.

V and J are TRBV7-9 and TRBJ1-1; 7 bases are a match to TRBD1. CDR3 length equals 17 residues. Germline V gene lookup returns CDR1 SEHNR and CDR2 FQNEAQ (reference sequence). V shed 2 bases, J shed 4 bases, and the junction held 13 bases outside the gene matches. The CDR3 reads CASSLPLPGQRGTEAFF. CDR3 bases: TGTGCCAGCAGCTTACCGCTTCCGGGACAGAGGGGCACTGAAGCTTTCTTT.

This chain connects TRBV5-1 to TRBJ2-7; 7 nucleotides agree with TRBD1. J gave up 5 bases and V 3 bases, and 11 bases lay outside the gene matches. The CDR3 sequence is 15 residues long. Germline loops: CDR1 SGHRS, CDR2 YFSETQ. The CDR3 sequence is CASSSLTGIADEQYF. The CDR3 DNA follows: TGCGCCAGCAGCTCGCTGACAGGGATCGCCGACGAGCAGTACTTC.

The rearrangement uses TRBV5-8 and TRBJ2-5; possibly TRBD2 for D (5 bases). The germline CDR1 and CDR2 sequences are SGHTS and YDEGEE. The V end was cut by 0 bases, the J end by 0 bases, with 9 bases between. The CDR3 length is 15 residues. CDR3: CASSLVRVYQETQYF. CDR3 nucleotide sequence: TGTGCCAGCAGCTTGGTGAGGGTGTACCAAGAGACCCAGTACTTC.

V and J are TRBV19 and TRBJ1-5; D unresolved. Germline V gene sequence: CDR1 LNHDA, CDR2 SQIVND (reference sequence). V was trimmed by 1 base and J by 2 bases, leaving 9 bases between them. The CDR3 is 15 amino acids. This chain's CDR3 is CASSIGGARNQPQHF. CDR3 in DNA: TGTGCCAGTAGTATAGGAGGAGCCCGCAATCAGCCCCAGCATTTT.

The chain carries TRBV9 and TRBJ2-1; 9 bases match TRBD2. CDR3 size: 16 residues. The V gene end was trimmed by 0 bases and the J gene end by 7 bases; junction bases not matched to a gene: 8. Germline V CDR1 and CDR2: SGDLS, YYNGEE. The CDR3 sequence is CASSVDLAGPFNEQFF. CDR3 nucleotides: TGTGCCAGCAGCGTAGATCTAGCGGGACCTTTTAATGAGCAGTTCTTC.

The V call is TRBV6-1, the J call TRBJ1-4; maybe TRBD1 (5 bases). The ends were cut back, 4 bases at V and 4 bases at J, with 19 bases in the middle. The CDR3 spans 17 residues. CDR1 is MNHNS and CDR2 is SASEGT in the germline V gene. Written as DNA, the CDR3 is TGTGCCAGCAGTGCAACCCGGGGGGTGGGATTTAATGAAAAACTGTTTTTT. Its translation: CASSATRGVGFNEKLFF.

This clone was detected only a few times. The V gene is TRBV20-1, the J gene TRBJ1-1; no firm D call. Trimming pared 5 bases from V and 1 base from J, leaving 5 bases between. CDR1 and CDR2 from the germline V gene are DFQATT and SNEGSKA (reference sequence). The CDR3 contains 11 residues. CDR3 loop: CSARQNTEAFF. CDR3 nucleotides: TGCAGTGCTCGACAGAACACTGAAGCTTTCTTT.

CDR3 sequence (DNA): TGCAGCGTTGGAACGGGTCCTAGCAATCAGCCCCAGCATTTT. Residues: CSVGTGPSNQPQHF. The chain uses TRBV29-1 and TRBJ1-5; D is undetermined. Germline lookup yields CDR1 SQVTM and CDR2 ANQGSEA. V lost 4 bases, J lost 0 bases, and 10 bases lay in between. This CDR3 has 14 amino acids.

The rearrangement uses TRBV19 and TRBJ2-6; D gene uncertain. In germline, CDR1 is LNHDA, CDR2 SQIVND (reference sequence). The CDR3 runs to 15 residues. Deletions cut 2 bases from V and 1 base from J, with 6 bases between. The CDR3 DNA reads TGTGCCAGTAGTATATCCGGGTCTGGGGCCAACGTCCTGACTTTC. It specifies CASSISGSGANVLTF.

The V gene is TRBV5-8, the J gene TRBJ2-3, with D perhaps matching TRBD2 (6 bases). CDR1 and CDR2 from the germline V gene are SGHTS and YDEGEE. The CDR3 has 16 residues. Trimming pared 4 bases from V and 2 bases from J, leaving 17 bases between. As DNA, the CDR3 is TGTGCCAGCAGCCCTGGCGCTCTAGCGTACACAGATACGCAGTATTTT. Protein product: CASSPGALAYTDTQYF.

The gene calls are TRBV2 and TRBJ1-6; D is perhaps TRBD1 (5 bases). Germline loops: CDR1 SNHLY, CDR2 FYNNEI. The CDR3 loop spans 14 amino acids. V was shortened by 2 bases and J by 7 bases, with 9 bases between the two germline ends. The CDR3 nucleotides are TGTGCCAGCAGTGAATCACAGGTCAATTCACCCCTCCACTTT. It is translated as CASSESQVNSPLHF.

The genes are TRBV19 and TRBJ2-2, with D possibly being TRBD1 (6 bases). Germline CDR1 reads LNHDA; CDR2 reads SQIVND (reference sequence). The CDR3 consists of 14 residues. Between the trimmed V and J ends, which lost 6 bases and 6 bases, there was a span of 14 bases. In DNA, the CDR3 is TGTGCCAGTAGGGTACAGGGTGTAGCCGGGGAGCTGTTTTTT. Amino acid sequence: CASRVQGVAGELFF.

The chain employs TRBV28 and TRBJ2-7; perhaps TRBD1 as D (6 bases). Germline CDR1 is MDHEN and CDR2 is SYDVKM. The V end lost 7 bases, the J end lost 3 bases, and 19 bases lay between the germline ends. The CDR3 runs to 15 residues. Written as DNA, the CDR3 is TGTGCCAGCAACATAGACCCGGGACAAGGCTACGAGCAGTACTTC. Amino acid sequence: CASNIDPGQGYEQYF. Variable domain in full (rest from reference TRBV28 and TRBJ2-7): DVKVTQSSRYLVKRTGEKVFLECVQDMDHENMFWYRQDPGLGLRLIYFSYDVKMKEKGDIPEGYSVSREKKERFSLILESASTNQTSMYLCASNIDPGQGYEQYFGPGTRLTVT.